This TCR beta chain was sequenced for a study of blood T cell repertoires in COVID-19. Study as a whole: Material from acute and convalescent COVID-19 was sourced from the United States, Italy and Spain. From T cells, B-cell-depleted T cells, or PBMCs came the material, which was cDNA or gDNA.

The CDR3 sequence is 10 residues long. TCRdb's copy holds only in-frame clones and misses some; the assay was immunoSEQ multiplex PCR. The data hold about 290,000 clones, with 86% observed a single time. The source is a woman in her 30s with active or convalescent COVID-19. Sequencing was performed on peripheral blood. The gene calls are TRBV12-1 and TRBJ1-2. TRBV12-1 has pseudogene status. As DNA, the CDR3 is TGTGCCAGCAGCCCTTCGGGCTACACCTTC. The encoded protein is CASSPSGYTF.